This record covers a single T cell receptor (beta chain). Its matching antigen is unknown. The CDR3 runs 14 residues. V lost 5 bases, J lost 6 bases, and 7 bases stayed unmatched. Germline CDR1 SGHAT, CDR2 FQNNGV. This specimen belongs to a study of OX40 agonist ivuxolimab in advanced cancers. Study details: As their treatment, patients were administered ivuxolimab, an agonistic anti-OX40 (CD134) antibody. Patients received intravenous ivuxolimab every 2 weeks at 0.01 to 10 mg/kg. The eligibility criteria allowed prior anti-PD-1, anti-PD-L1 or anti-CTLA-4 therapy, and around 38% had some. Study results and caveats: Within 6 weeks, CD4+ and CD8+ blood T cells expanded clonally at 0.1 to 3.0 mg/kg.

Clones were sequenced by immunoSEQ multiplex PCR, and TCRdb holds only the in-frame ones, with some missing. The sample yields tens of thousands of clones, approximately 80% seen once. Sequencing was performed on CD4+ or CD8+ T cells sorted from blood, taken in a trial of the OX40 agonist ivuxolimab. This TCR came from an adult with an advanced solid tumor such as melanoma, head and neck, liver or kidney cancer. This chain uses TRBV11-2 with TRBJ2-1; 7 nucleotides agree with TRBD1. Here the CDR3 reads CASSATGNRNEQFF. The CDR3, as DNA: TGTGCCAGCAGCGCGACAGGGAACCGCAATGAGCAGTTCTTC.